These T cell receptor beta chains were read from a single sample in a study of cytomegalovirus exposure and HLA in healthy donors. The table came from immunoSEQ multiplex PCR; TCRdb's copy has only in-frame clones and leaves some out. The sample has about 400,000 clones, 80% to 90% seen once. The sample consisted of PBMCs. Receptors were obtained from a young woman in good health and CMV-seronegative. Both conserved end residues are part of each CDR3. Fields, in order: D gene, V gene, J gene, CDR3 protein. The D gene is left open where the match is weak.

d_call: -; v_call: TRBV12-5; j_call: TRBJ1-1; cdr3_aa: CASGLDGGTEAFF
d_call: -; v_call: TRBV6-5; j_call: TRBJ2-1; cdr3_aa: CASSYEAPSDNEQFF
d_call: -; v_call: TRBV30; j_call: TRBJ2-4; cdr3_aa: CAWTTLEGLSIQYF
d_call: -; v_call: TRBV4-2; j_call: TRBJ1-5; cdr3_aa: CASSQDLGAQHF
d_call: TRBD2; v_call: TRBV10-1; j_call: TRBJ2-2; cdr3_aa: CASSSGLAGGVGVAGELFF
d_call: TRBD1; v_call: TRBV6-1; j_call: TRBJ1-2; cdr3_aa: CASSELGTGVNYGYTF
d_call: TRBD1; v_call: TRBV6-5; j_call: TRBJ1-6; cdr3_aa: CASSWGDRHSPLHF
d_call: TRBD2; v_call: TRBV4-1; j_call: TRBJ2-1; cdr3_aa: CASSPDPGTSGNYEQFF
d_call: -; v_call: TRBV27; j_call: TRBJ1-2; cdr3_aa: CASSLSINRPKTF
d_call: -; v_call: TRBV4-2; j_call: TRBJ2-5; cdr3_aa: CASSREGTGLGETQYF
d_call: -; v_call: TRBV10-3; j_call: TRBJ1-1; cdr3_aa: CAIRPTGVYTEAFF
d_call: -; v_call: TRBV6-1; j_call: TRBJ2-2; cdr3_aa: CASSETHGGAGELFF
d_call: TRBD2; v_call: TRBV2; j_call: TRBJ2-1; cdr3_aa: CASRPTSARSYNEQFF
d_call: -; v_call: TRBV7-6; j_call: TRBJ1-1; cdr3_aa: CASSSTFRGGNTEAFF
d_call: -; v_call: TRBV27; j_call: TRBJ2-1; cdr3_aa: CASISFQQGPVYNEQFF
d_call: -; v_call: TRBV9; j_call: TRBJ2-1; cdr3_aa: CASSVGAEQFF
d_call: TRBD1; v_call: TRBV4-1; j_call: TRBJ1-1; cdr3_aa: CASSQEEINTGVNTEAFF
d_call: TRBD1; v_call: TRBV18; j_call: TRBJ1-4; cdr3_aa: CASSPQGATNEKLFF
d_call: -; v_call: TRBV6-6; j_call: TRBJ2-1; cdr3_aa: CASSYKGSYNEQFF
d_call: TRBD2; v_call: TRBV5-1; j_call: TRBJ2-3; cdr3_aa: CASSVPTSDGRDTQYF
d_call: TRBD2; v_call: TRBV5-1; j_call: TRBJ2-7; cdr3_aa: CASSWGTSGSYEQYF
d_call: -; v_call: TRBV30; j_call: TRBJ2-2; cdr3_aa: CAWSSRGRNTGELFF